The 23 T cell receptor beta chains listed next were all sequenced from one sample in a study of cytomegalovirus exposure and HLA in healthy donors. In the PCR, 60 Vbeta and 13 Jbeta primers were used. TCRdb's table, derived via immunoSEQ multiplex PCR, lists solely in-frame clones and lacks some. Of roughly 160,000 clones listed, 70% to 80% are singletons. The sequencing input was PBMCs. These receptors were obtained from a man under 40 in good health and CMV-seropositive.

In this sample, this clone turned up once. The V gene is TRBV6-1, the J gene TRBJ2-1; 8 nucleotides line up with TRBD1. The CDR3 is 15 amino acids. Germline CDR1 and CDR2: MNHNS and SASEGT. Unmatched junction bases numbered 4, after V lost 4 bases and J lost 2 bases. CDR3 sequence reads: CASSGGQGAYNEQFF. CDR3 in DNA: TGTGCCAGCAGTGGAGGACAGGGAGCCTACAATGAGCAGTTCTTC.

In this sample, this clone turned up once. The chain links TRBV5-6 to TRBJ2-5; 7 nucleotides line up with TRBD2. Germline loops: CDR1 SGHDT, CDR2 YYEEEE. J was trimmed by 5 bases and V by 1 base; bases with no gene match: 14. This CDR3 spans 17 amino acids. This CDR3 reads CASSLFGGGGRRETQYF. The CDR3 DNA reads TGTGCCAGCAGCTTGTTCGGTGGCGGGGGACGACGGGAGACCCAGTACTTC.

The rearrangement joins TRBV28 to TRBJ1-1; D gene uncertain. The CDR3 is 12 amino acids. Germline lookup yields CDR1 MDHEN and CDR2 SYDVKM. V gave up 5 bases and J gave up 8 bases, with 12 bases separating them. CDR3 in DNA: TGTGCCAGCAGTGTCGCGGCCCCAGAAGCTTTCTTT. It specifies CASSVAAPEAFF.

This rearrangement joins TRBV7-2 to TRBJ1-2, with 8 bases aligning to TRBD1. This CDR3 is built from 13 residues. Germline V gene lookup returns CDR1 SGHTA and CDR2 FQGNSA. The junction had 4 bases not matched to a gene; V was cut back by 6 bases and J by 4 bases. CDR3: CASSLDRGYGYTF. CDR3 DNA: TGTGCCAGCAGTCTAGACAGGGGCTATGGCTACACCTTC. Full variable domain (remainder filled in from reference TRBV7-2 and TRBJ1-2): GAGVSQSPSNKVTEKGKDVELRCDPISGHTALYWYRQSLGQGLEFLIYFQGNSAPDKSGLPSDRFSAERTGGSVSTLTIQRTQQEDSAVYLCASSLDRGYGYTFGSGTRLTVV.

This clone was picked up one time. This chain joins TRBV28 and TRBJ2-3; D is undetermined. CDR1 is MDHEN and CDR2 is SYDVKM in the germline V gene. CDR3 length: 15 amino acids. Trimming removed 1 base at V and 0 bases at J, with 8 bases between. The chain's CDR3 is CASSLYYQSTDTQYF. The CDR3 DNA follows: TGTGCCAGCAGTTTATACTATCAAAGCACAGATACGCAGTATTTT.

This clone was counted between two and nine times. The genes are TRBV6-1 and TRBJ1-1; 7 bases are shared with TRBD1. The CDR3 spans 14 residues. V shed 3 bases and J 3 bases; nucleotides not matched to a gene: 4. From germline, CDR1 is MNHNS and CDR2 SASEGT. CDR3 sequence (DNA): TGTGCCAGCAGTGATGGTCAGGGGGACACTGAAGCTTTCTTT. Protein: CASSDGQGDTEAFF.

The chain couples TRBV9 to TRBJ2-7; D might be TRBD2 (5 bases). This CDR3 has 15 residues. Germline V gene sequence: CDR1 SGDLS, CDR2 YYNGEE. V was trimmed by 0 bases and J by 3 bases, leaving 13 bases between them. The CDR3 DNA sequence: TGTGCCAGCAGCGTAGGGGGAGAGCCGGTCTACGAGCAGTACTTC. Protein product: CASSVGGEPVYEQYF. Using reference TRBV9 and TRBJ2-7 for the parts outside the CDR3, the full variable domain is DSGVTQTPKHLITATGQRVTLRCSPRSGDLSVYWYQQSLDQGLQFLIQYYNGEERAKGNILERFSAQQFPDLHSELNLSSLELGDSALYFCASSVGGEPVYEQYFGPGTRLTVT.

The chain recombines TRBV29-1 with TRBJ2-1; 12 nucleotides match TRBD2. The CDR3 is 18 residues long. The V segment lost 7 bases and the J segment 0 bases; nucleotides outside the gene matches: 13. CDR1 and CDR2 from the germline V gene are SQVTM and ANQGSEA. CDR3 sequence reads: CSGLELAGGILSYNEQFF. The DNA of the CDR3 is TGCAGCGGTCTTGAACTAGCGGGGGGAATACTCTCCTACAATGAGCAGTTCTTC.

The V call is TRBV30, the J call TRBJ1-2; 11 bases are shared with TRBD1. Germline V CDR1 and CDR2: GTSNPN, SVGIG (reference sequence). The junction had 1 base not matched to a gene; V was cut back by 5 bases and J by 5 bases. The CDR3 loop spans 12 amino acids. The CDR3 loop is CAWGDRGYGYTF. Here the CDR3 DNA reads TGTGCCTGGGGGGACAGGGGGTATGGCTACACCTTC. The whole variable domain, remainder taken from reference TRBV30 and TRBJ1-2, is SQTIHQWPATLVQPVGSPLSLECTVEGTSNPNLYWYRQAAGRGLQLLFYSVGIGQISSEVPQNLSASRPQDRQFILSSKKLLLSDSGFYLCAWGDRGYGYTFGSGTRLTVV.

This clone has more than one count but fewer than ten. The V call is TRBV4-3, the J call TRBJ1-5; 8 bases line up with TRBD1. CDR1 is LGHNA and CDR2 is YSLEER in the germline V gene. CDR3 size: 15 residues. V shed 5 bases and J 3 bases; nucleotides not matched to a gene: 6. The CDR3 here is CASSKSGQANQPQHF. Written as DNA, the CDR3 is TGCGCCAGCAGCAAGTCGGGACAGGCCAATCAGCCCCAGCATTTT.

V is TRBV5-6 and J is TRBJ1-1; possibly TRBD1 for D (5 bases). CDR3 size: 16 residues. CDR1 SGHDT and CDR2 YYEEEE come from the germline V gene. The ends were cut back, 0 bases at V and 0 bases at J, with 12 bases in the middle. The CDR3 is CASSLDPGRMNTEAFF. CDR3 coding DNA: TGTGCCAGCAGCTTGGATCCAGGGCGGATGAACACTGAAGCTTTCTTT.

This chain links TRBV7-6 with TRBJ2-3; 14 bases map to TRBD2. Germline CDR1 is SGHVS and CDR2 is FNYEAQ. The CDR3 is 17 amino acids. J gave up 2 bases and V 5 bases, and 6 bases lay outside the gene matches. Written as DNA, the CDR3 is TGTGCCAGCAGCCCTCTGACTAGCGGGGGGGCCACAGATACGCAGTATTTT. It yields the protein CASSPLTSGGATDTQYF.

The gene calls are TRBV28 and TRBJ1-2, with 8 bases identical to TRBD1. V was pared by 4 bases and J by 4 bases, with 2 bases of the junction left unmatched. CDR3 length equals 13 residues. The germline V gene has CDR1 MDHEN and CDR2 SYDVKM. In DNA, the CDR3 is TGTGCCAGCAGTTCGGACAGGGCCTATGGCTACACCTTC. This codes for CASSSDRAYGYTF.

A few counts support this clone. The chain's CDR3 is CASSATSGGPESNEQFF. The CDR3, as DNA: TGTGCCAGCAGCGCGACTAGCGGGGGCCCTGAGAGCAATGAGCAGTTCTTC. The rearrangement links TRBV7-6 to TRBJ2-1, with 12 bases lining up with TRBD2. Germline CDR1 reads SGHVS; CDR2 reads FNYEAQ. The ends lost 5 bases at V and 6 bases at J; junction bases unmatched: 11. This CDR3 is 17 amino acids long.

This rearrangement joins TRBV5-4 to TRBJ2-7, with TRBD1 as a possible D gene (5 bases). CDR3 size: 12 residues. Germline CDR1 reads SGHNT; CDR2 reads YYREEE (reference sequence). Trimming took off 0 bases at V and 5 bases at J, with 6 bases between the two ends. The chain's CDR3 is CASSLEGNEQYF. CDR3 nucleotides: TGTGCCAGCAGCTTGGAGGGGAACGAGCAGTACTTC.

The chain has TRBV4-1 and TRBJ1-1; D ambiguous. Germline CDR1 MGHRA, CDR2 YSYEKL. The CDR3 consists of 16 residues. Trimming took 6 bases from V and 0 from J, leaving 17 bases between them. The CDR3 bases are TGCGCCAGCAGTTGGGGATCAGGCGGGGTGAACACTGAAGCTTTCTTT. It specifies CASSWGSGGVNTEAFF.

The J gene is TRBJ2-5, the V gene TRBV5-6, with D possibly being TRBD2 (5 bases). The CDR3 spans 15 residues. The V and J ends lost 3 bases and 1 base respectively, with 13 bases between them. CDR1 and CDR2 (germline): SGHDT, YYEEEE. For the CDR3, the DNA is TGTGCCAGCAGCTCCGCCACTAGAGCCCAAGAGACCCAGTACTTC. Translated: CASSSATRAQETQYF.

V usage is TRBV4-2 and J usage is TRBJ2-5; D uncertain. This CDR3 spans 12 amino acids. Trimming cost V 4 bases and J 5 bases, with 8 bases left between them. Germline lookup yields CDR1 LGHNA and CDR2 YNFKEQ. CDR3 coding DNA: TGTGCCAGCAGCCGGAGAGAGGAGACCCAGTACTTC. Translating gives CASSRREETQYF.

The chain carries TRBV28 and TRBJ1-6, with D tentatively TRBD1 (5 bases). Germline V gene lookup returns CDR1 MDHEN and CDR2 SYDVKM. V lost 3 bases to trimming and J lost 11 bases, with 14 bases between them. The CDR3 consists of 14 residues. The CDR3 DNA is TGTGCCAGCAGTTTCTGGCAGGGCCTGCCACCCCTCCACTTT. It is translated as CASSFWQGLPPLHF.

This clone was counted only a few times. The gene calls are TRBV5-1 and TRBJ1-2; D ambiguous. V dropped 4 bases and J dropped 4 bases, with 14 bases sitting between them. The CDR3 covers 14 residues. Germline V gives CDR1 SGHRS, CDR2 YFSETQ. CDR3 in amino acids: CASSNNKVLYGYTF. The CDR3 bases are TGCGCCAGCAGCAACAATAAAGTCCTCTATGGCTACACCTTC.

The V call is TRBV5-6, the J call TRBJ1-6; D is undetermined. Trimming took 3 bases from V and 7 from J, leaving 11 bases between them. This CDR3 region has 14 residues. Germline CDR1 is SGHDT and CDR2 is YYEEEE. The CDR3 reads CASSWLQPNSPLHF. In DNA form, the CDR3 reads TGTGCCAGCAGCTGGCTGCAACCAAATTCACCCCTCCACTTT.

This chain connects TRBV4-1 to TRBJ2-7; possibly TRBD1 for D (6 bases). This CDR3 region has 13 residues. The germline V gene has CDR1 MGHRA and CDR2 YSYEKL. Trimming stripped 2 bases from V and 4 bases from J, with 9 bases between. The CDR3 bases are TGCGCCAGCAGCCAATCAGGGGATTACGAGCAGTACTTC. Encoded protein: CASSQSGDYEQYF.

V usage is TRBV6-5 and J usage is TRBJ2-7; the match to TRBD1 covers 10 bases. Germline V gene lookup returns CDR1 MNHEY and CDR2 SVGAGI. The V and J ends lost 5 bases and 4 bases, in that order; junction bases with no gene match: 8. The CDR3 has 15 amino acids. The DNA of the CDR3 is TGTGCCAGCAGTCCAACCGGGACAGGGGCATACGAGCAGTACTTC. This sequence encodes CASSPTGTGAYEQYF.